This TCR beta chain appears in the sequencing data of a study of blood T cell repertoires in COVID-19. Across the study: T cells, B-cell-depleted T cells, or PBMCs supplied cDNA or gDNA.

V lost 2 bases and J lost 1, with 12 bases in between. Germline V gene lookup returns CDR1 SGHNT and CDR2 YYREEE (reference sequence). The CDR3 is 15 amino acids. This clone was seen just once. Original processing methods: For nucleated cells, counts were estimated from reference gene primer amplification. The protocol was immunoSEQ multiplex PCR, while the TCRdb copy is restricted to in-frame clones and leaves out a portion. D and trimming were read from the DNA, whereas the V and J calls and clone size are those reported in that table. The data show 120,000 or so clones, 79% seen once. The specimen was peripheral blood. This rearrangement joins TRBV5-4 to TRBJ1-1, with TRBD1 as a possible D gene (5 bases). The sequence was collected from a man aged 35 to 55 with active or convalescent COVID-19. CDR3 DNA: TGTGCCAGCAGCTTCTTTCAGGGCCCGAACACTGAAGCTTTCTTT. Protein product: CASSFFQGPNTEAFF.